This TCR beta chain was sequenced for a study of T cell changes during pregnancy in multiple sclerosis. V lost 0 bases and J 3 bases, leaving 14 bases between the germline ends. The CDR3 loop spans 17 amino acids. The germline V gene has CDR1 MGHRA and CDR2 YSYEKL. Libraries were prepared by immunoSEQ multiplex PCR; TCRdb keeps only in-frame clonotypes and omits some of them. Of around 48,000 clones in the sample, 88% were seen once. The table lists this clone with a count of one. The sequence derives from a female donor with multiple sclerosis, enrolled in a pregnancy study. The J gene is TRBJ1-4, the V gene TRBV4-1; D is unresolved. The specimen comprised CD4+ T cells from peripheral blood mononuclear cells, sampled in the second trimester of pregnancy. CDR3 sequence (DNA): TGCGCCAGCAGCCAAGATGGTGGGAGGGCAGCTAATGAAAAACTGTTTTTT. It specifies CASSQDGGRAANEKLFF.